The present TCR beta chain was sequenced within a study of shared clonotypes between healthy human individuals. Some clones are missing from TCRdb's copy, which holds only in-frame ones; the method was immunoSEQ multiplex PCR. Of more than 2 million clones listed, 85% to 95% are singletons. The CDR3 loop spans 18 amino acids. Per germline, CDR1 LGHNA and CDR2 YSLEER. The ends were cut back, 3 bases at V and 0 bases at J, with 19 bases in the middle. The genes are TRBV4-3 and TRBJ2-3; a possible D gene is TRBD2 (5 bases). This TCR was sampled from a man between 18 and 35 years old in good health. Sequencing input: naive CD4+ T cells sorted from blood. Subset specified: CD45RA+ positively selected. DNA of the CDR3: TGCGCCAGCAGCCAGCGCCCCGTTGAGGGCCTGAGCACAGATACGCAGTATTTT. Translated, it gives CASSQRPVEGLSTDTQYF.